The present T cell receptor (beta chain) was sequenced within a study of T cells in tuberculosis. Study-level information: A South African cohort included IGRA-negative adolescents, latently infected IGRA-positive adolescents and adults with active tuberculosis. Study-wide points: Smaller alpha distances in active tuberculosis partly reflected shorter CDR3-alpha lengths. Samples were chosen by availability of cryopreserved specimens.

For this clone: Antigen specificity is unknown.

Germline V CDR1 and CDR2: MNHEY, SMNVEV (reference sequence). The V end lost 7 bases, the J end lost 2 bases, and 12 bases lay between the germline ends. The CDR3 is 13 residues long. This table comes from immunoSEQ multiplex PCR, and its TCRdb copy is limited to in-frame clones, with some not included. The sample lists roughly 34,000 clones, about 90% seen once, with approximately 7.5% in the top ten. The sequence was obtained from a donor aged 10-29 years with latent tuberculosis or without tuberculosis infection. Some clones in this sample may be carry-over from other donors' samples. The sequencing input was PBMCs. The chain couples TRBV27 to TRBJ2-7; possibly TRBD2 for D (7 bases). The CDR3 protein is CASKGGPPYEQYF. CDR3 in DNA: TGTGCCAGCAAGGGGGGGCCTCCCTACGAGCAGTACTTC.